This T cell receptor (beta chain) was identified during a study of monozygotic twins with inflammatory bowel disease. Study-level findings and limits: The existence of one strong signal or clonotype linked to IBD lacked support.

For both chains, the TCRalpha and TCRbeta cDNA went through two nested PCRs of about 15 and 9 cycles. Reanalyzing the 5' RACE reads, TCRdb keeps one entry per CDR3 protein, without DNA. The sample holds about 170,000 distinct CDR3 sequences. The CDR3 runs to 18 residues. Germline values: CDR1 KGHDR, CDR2 SFDVKD. Turning to this clonotype: The antigen remains undetermined.

Sequencing was performed on blood. This sequence was found in a human donor with ulcerative colitis or Crohn's disease, or a healthy co-twin of an affected twin (not recorded which). This chain links TRBV24-1 with TRBJ1-2; the D gene TCRdb calls, TRBD1, cannot be checked with no DNA. CDR3 sequence reads: CATSDSLRRDRGHYGYTF.